This T cell receptor (beta chain) is from a study of T-cell memory formation after mild COVID-19. This CDR3 is 14 amino acids long. J lost 6 bases, V lost 4 bases, and 12 bases had no gene match. The V gene's germline CDR1 is SQVTM and CDR2 ANQGSEA. TCR alpha and TCR beta cDNA libraries carrying sample barcodes and UMIs came from 5'RACE with constant-segment primers. Using its own MiXCR run on the 5' RACE reads, TCRdb lists one record per CDR3 protein. The sample includes 550,000 to 600,000 distinct CDR3 sequences, 17% seen only once; the top ten take about 8.1%. Remarks on this clonotype: The antigen is undetermined.

General study points: Pre-infection memory contained some responding clones, which suggested that cross-reactive memory had joined. Contracting CD8+ clones were enriched in EMRA, CD4+ mainly in CM and EM. Contracting clones, day 15 to 85, had balanced CD4/CD8, and later expanders favored CD4+.

This clonotype was sampled from an adult woman who had mild COVID-19 (a few samples of this study predate the infection). Cell type and time point are not known. The rearrangement uses TRBV29-1 and TRBJ2-7, with TRBD2 identical over 7 bases. Sequenced input: PBMCs or a T cell subset sorted from them (not recorded which). The CDR3 spells CSVARDYRFSEQYF. The DNA of the CDR3 is TGCAGCGTTGCTAGGGACTACCGCTTTAGCGAGCAGTACTTC.